This TCR beta chain was captured by sequencing in a study of control samples from healthy donors and cancer patients. TCRdb's copy holds only in-frame clones and misses some; the assay was immunoSEQ multiplex PCR. The sample lists 70,000 to 80,000 clones, roughly 89% seen once, with over 1.5% in the top ten. Germline lookup yields CDR1 SGHNT and CDR2 YYREEE (reference sequence). CDR3 length: 12 amino acids. The V gene lost 2 bases and the J gene lost 7 bases, with 9 bases spanning the gap. The V call is TRBV5-4, the J call TRBJ1-2; D not resolved. The clonotype originates from a woman aged 60-70 years with head and neck cancer. Sequencing input: PBMCs. CDR3 nucleotides: TGTGCCAGCAGCTTATGGGAGACTGGCTACACCTTC. Its translation is CASSLWETGYTF.